These T cell receptor beta chains were read from a single sample in a study of esophageal squamous cell carcinoma under preoperative chemotherapy. MiXCR, applied by TCRdb to the PCR reads, yields one record per CDR3 protein. The table records about 20,000 distinct CDR3 sequences, under 60% of them present only once. Collection of the sample occurred from a patient given preoperative chemotherapy. These receptors were obtained from a human donor with esophageal squamous cell carcinoma. The donor label of this sample is uncertain. The CDR3 runs from the conserved cysteine through the conserved F or W. D genes are given only for firm matches. The listing skips clone size in some rows; elsewhere it reads once, few, many or a size class.

D gene,clone size,V gene,J gene,CDR3 DNA,CDR3 protein
.,.,TRBV7-8,TRBJ2-3,TGTGCCGGCAGCGCGTCGCGTAGCACAGAGACCCAGTATTTT,CAGSASRSTETQYF
.,.,TRBV7-3,TRBJ2-5,TGTGCCGGCAGCTTGGGCCTTGGCGGAGAGACCCAGTACTTC,CAGSLGLGGETQYF
.,many,TRBV7-9,TRBJ2-5,TGTGCCAGCAGTAATACAGGAGGGGGTCACGAGACCCAGTACTTC,CASSNTGGGHETQYF
.,once,TRBV12-3/TRBV12-4,TRBJ2-7,TGTGCCAGCAGGGGGCTCGGGGGGCGTGATCAAGAGACGCAGTACTTC,CASRGLGGRDQETQYF
.,.,TRBV5-4,TRBJ2-4,TGTGCCAGCAGCTTGGAACAGAACTCCTACAATGAGCAGTACTTC,CASSLEQNSYNEQYF
TRBD2,few,TRBV7-2,TRBJ2-3,TGTGCCAGCAGCTTACTAGCGGGAGGGACCGGTGAGCAGTATTTT,CASSLLAGGTGEQYF
TRBD1,.,TRBV6-1,TRBJ2-7,TGTGCCAGCAGTGGACAGGGGGAAGACGAGCAGTACTTC,CASSGQGEDEQYF
TRBD2,many,TRBV6-5,TRBJ2-3,TGTGCCAGCAGTTATGCGCCGGGACTAGCGGGAGTACCAGATACGCAGTATTTT,CASSYAPGLAGVPDTQYF
TRBD2,.,TRBV7-6,TRBJ2-1,TGTGCCAGCAGATTATCTAGCGGACCCTACAATGAGCAGTTCTTC,CASRLSSGPYNEQFF
.,medium-sized,TRBV28,TRBJ2-3,TGTGCCAGCAGTCCCCCATCGGGGTTAACAGATACGCAGTATTTT,CASSPPSGLTDTQYF
TRBD1,few,TRBV7-2,TRBJ2-5,TGTGCCAGCGCCCCTCGGGGGGGACAGGGGTACAATGAGCAGTACTTC,CASAPRGGQGYNEQYF
TRBD1,.,TRBV6-1,TRBJ2-3,TGTGCCAGCAGTAGGACAGGGGGTGTTTGGACAGATACGCAGTATTTT,CASSRTGGVWTDTQYF
TRBD2,.,TRBV7-2,TRBJ2-1,TGTGCCAGCAGCTTAGGCGGGAGCTCCAATGAGCAGTTCTTC,CASSLGGSSNEQFF
.,.,TRBV6-1,TRBJ2-2,TGTGCCAGCAGCCCACGTGTGGGCACCGGGGAGCTGTTTTTT,CASSPRVGTGELFF
.,.,TRBV12-3/TRBV12-4,TRBJ2-3,TGTGGCCGCGGTCCGGGGCCGGGGGCCAAAGATACTCAGTATTTT,CGRGPGPGAKDTQYF
TRBD1,few,TRBV10-3,TRBJ1-1,TGTGCCATCAGCCCAGGGGGGGTTAGGACTGAAGCTTTCTTT,CAISPGGVRTEAFF
TRBD2,.,TRBV5-4,TRBJ2-1,TGTGCCAGCAGCTTGGGGGGGGGGGGCTCCTACAATGAGCAGTTCTTC,CASSLGGGGSYNEQFF
TRBD1,.,TRBV20-1,TRBJ2-5,TGCAGTGCGACCATTGAGGGACAGGGAATCCGCCAAGAGACCCAGTACTTC,CSATIEGQGIRQETQYF
.,.,TRBV12-3/TRBV12-4,TRBJ2-7,TGTGCCAGCACAACCATCCTCGAGTCCTACGAGCAGTACTTC,CASTTILESYEQYF
.,once,TRBV6-4,TRBJ2-3,TGTGCCAGCAGTGACTCGGGGATGACGGATACGCAGTATTTT,CASSDSGMTDTQYF
.,medium-sized,TRBV12-3/TRBV12-4,TRBJ2-5,TGTGCCAGCAGGAAGACAGTGAGAGAGACCCAGTACTTC,CASRKTVRETQYF
.,many,TRBV25-1,TRBJ2-5,TGTGCCAGCAGTGGACGGACTGTCACCCAAGAGACCCAGTACTTC,CASSGRTVTQETQYF
.,.,TRBV7-8,TRBJ2-3,TGTGCCAGCAGCTCGACTAGTCGAACCCAAGATACGCAGTATTTT,CASSSTSRTQDTQYF
TRBD1,few,TRBV6-1,TRBJ1-2,TGTGCCAGCAGTGCTGGGACAGGGGCCCGATATGGCTACACCTTC,CASSAGTGARYGYTF
.,.,TRBV7-2,TRBJ2-3,TGTGCCAGCAGCCCGTTTGCGAACACCGATACGCAGTATTTT,CASSPFANTDTQYF
TRBD1,medium-sized,TRBV7-9,TRBJ2-5,TGTGCCAGCAGCTTAGGATGGGCGGGACAGGGGCGTCAGACCCAGTACTTC,CASSLGWAGQGRQTQYF
TRBD1,medium-sized,TRBV27,TRBJ2-1,TGTGCCAGCAGTAACTATGGACAGGGGGCATACAATGAGCAGTTCTTC,CASSNYGQGAYNEQFF
.,many,TRBV6-5,TRBJ2-7,TGTGCCAGCAGTTACTCGAGGTCAGGTAACCCCTACGAGCAGTACTTC,CASSYSRSGNPYEQYF
TRBD1,few,TRBV7-9,TRBJ2-2,TGTGCCAGCAGACCTGGACAGGGAGGCACCGGGGAGCTGTTTTTT,CASRPGQGGTGELFF
.,few,TRBV7-9,TRBJ2-5,TGTGCCAGCAGCTTTAGGGAGACCCAGTACTTC,CASSFRETQYF
.,medium-sized,TRBV7-2,TRBJ2-7,TGTGCCAGCAGCCATACACCAGACTTAACCTACGAGCAGTACTTC,CASSHTPDLTYEQYF
.,.,TRBV7-2,TRBJ2-5,TGTGCCAGCAGACCAAGTCGGAAGCGGAGCCTCCAAGAGACCCAGTACTTC,CASRPSRKRSLQETQYF
TRBD1,.,TRBV19,TRBJ2-7,TGTGCCAGTAGTATTGCCCCAGGACAGGAGATTATATACGAGCAGTACTTC,CASSIAPGQEIIYEQYF
.,few,TRBV7-2,TRBJ2-7,TGTGCCAGCAGCTTAGTAGGTGGAAGCTCTGCCTACGAGCAGTACTTC,CASSLVGGSSAYEQYF
TRBD2,medium-sized,TRBV7-3,TRBJ2-1,TGTGCCAGCAGCCGTAGGTTAGGTGACGGGAGGGTCAATGAGCAGTTCTTC,CASSRRLGDGRVNEQFF
.,.,TRBV7-6,TRBJ2-7,TGTGCCAGCAGCTTAGGGCAGGGCCCCTCGTACGAGCAGTACTTC,CASSLGQGPSYEQYF
TRBD2,few,TRBV6-5,TRBJ2-3,TGTGCCAGCAGACCCCTAGCGGGGACTAGCACAGATACGCAGTATTTT,CASRPLAGTSTDTQYF
.,medium-sized,TRBV11-2,TRBJ2-4,TGTGCCAGCAGCCCCCGGAGAGGGTGGAACATTCAGTACTTC,CASSPRRGWNIQYF
.,few,TRBV6-1,TRBJ2-5,TGTGCCAGCAGTCTTAGTCGGGCACAGGGAGGGGAGCAGTACTTC,CASSLSRAQGGEQYF
.,.,TRBV7-2,TRBJ2-3,TGTGCCGCGAGCTTAGTGAGGTCCAGAGCAGATACGCAGTACTTT,CAASLVRSRADTQYF
.,few,TRBV7-2,TRBJ2-7,TGTGCCAGCAGCTTATCACAGACCTACGAGCAGTACTTC,CASSLSQTYEQYF
.,.,TRBV12-3/TRBV12-4,TRBJ2-2,TGTGCCAGCAGTGCCCGAGACACCGGGGAGCTGTTTTTT,CASSARDTGELFF
.,few,TRBV11-1,TRBJ2-5,TGTGCCAGCAGCCCAACCAGGGTTAGGGAGACCCAGTACTTC,CASSPTRVRETQYF
.,.,TRBV18,TRBJ2-2,TGTGCCAGCTCACCCTTCGGGACCGGGGAGCTGTTTTTT,CASSPFGTGELFF
TRBD2,many,TRBV27,TRBJ2-1,TGTGCCAGCAGTTTATATTCGGGGACTAGCGGGAGCTATGAGCAGTTCTTC,CASSLYSGTSGSYEQFF
.,many,TRBV7-9,TRBJ2-7,TGTGCCAGCAGCTTATCTCAGGGACAAGGCCCCTACGAGCAGTACTTC,CASSLSQGQGPYEQYF
.,.,TRBV7-2,TRBJ2-5,TGTGCCAGCAGGATACTAGGTAGGGGCAGTAACCAAGATACCCAGTACTTC,CASRILGRGSNQDTQYF
.,few,TRBV5-4,TRBJ2-1,TGTGCCAGCCGCCTAAGGAAGGGGTCCAATGAGCAGTTCTTC,CASRLRKGSNEQFF
.,.,TRBV7-3,TRBJ2-3,TGTGCCAGCAGCGCTACGGGCCGTGACATAGATACGCAGTATTTC,CASSATGRDIDTQYF
.,.,TRBV7-2,TRBJ2-7,TGTGCCAGCAGCATAGGGGACGGGCAGTACTTC,CASSIGDGQYF
.,medium-sized,TRBV6-5,TRBJ2-2,TGTGCCAGCAGACATCAGCCAAACACCGGGGAGCTGTTTTTT,CASRHQPNTGELFF
.,few,TRBV6-2/TRBV6-3,TRBJ2-1,TGTGCCAGCAGTTTCGTTTATGGGGGGATAAGCAATGAGCAGTTCTTC,CASSFVYGGISNEQFF
TRBD1,.,TRBV5-1,TRBJ1-2,TGCGCCAGCAGCTTGCAGGGGGCTAACTATGGCTACACCTTC,CASSLQGANYGYTF
.,once,TRBV7-9,TRBJ1-2,TGTGCCAGCAGCCCCCCCCCGGGGGGGCGAACCTATGGCTACACCTTC,CASSPPPGGRTYGYTF
.,few,TRBV6-1,TRBJ2-1,TGTGCCAGCAGTAGGACAGAGGATTACGAGCAGTTCTTC,CASSRTEDYEQFF
TRBD2,many,TRBV7-8,TRBJ2-1,TGTGCCAGCAGCTTAGCACCGGGACTAGCGGGCAATGAGCAGTTCTTC,CASSLAPGLAGNEQFF
TRBD2,many,TRBV7-6,TRBJ2-1,TGTGCCAGCAGCTCGAGCGGGGGGAGTTACAATGAGCAGTTCTTC,CASSSSGGSYNEQFF
.,.,TRBV11-1,TRBJ2-1,TGTGCCAGCAGCAGTACCGGGACTGACCCCTACGAGCAGTTCTTC,CASSSTGTDPYEQFF
TRBD1,few,TRBV7-2,TRBJ2-7,TGTGCCAGCAGCTTACAGGACAGGGTGGGCGAGCAGTACTTC,CASSLQDRVGEQYF